Below, 3 T cell receptor beta chains from the same sample are listed, as sequenced in a study of T cell responses to AZD1222 COVID-19 vaccine. TCRdb keeps only in-frame clones here, not all; method: immunoSEQ multiplex PCR. This repertoire shows around 180,000 clones, 85% to 95% found once; its top ten account for over 9.5%. Specimen: peripheral blood, collected on day 0 of AZD1222 vaccination. These receptors were obtained from an adult in good health.

The gene calls are TRBV19 and TRBJ1-3, with unresolved D. Germline V gene data show CDR1 as LNHDA and CDR2 as SQIVND (reference sequence). The CDR3 extends over 14 amino acids. V gave up 5 bases and J gave up 0 bases, with 8 bases separating them. The CDR3, as DNA: TGTGCCAGTAGTTCCCGGCACTCTGGAAACACCATATATTTT. Translating it yields CASSSRHSGNTIYF. The complete variable domain, with remaining parts taken from reference TRBV19 and TRBJ1-3, reads DGGITQSPKYLFRKEGQNVTLSCEQNLNHDAMYWYRQDPGQGLRLIYYSQIVNDFQKGDIAEGYSVSREKKESFPLTVTSAQKNPTAFYLCASSSRHSGNTIYFGEGSWLTVV.

This chain uses TRBV12-5 with TRBJ1-3; 7 bases are shared with TRBD1. CDR1 is LGHNT, CDR2 FRNRAP, per germline. Trimming took 5 bases from V and 0 from J; bases not matched to a gene: 10. The CDR3 contains 17 residues. CDR3: CASGRYRGRSSGNTIYF. The CDR3 coding sequence is TGTGCTAGTGGTCGATACAGGGGAAGGAGCTCTGGAAACACCATATATTTT.

V gene TRBV5-1 combines with J gene TRBJ1-5; D might be TRBD1 (6 bases). This CDR3 contains 15 residues. V gave up 4 bases and J gave up 1 base, with 12 bases separating them. CDR1 SGHRS and CDR2 YFSETQ come from the germline V gene. CDR3 sequence reads: CASSPGTPSNQPQHF. The CDR3 coding sequence is TGCGCCAGCAGCCCTGGGACACCGAGCAATCAGCCCCAGCATTTT.